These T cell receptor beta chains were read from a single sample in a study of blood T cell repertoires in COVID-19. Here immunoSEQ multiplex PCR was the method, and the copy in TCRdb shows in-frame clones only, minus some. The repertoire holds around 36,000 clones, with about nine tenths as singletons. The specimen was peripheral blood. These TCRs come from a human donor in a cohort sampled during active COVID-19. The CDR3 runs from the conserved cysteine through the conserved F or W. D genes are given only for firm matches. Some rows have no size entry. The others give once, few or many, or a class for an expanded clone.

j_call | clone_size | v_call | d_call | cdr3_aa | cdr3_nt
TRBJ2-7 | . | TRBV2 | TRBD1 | CASSTDRGYEQYF | TGTGCCAGCAGCACGGACAGGGGTTACGAGCAGTACTTC
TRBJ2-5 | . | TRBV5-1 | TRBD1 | CASSPGDSQETQYF | TGCGCCAGCAGCCCTGGGGACAGTCAAGAGACCCAGTACTTC
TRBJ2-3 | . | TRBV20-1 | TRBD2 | CSASTGLEVDTQYF | TGCAGTGCTAGTACGGGACTAGAGGTAGATACGCAGTATTTT
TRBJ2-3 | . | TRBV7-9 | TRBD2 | CASSRSGSIDTQYF | TGTGCCAGCAGCCGGAGCGGGAGTATTGATACGCAGTATTTT
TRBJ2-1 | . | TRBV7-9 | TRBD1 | CASSLGTGANEQFF | TGTGCCAGCAGCTTAGGCACAGGGGCCAATGAGCAGTTCTTC
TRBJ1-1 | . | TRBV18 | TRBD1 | CASSLGTDTEAFF | TGTGCCAGCTCCCTCGGGACAGACACTGAAGCTTTCTTT
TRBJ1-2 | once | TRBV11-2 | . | CASSLEGYGGNYGYTF | TGTGCCAGCAGCTTAGAAGGCTACGGAGGAAACTATGGCTACACCTTC
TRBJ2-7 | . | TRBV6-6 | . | CASSPGHFYEQYF | TGTGCCAGCAGCCCGGGACACTTCTACGAGCAGTACTTC
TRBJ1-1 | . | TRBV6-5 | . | CASRIIGTEAFF | TGTGCCAGTCGGATTATCGGGACTGAAGCTTTCTTT
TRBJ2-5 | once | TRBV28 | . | CASSSQRVTQYF | TGTGCCAGCAGTTCACAGCGGGTGACCCAGTACTTC
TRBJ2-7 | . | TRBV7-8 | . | CASSPRGHTYEQYF | TGTGCCAGCAGCCCCCGGGGACATACCTACGAGCAGTACTTC
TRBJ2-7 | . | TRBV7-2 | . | CASSQKGFEQYF | TGTGCCAGCAGCCAAAAGGGGTTCGAGCAGTACTTC
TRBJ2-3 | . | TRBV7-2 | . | CASSRGVHRGTDTQYF | TGTGCCAGCAGCCGCGGGGTTCATCGAGGCACAGATACGCAGTATTTT
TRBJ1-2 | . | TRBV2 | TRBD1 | CASSERDRGTF | TGTGCCAGCAGTGAGAGGGACAGGGGGACCTTC
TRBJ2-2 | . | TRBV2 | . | CASSEGSYSGELFF | TGTGCCAGCAGTGAAGGGAGTTATTCCGGGGAGCTGTTTTTT
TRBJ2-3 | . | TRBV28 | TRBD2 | CASSDPPGLASTDTQYF | TGTGCCAGCAGTGACCCCCCGGGACTAGCGAGCACAGATACGCAGTATTTT
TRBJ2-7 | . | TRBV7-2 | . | CASSPTSSYEQYF | TGTGCCAGCAGCCCCACCAGCTCCTACGAGCAGTACTTC
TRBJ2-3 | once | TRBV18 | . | CASSPRTRTDTQYF | TGTGCCAGCTCACCGCGGACACGGACAGATACGCAGTATTTT
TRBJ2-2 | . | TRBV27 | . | CASSFHGSGNTGELFF | TGTGCCAGCAGTTTCCACGGTAGCGGGAACACCGGGGAGCTGTTTTTT
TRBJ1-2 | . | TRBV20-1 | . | CSATDRMNPYGYTF | TGCAGTGCTACTGACAGGATGAATCCCTATGGCTACACCTTC
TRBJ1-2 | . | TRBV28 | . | CASRALNYGYTF | TGTGCCAGCAGAGCCCTTAACTATGGCTACACCTTC
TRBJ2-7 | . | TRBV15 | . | CATSRPGQTYEQYF | TGTGCCACCAGCCGGCCGGGACAAACCTACGAGCAGTACTTC
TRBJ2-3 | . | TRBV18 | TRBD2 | CASSPPTSAGTDTQYF | TGTGCCAGCTCACCACCCACTAGCGCGGGCACAGATACGCAGTATTTT
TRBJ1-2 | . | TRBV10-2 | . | CATAHPTSLNYGYTF | TGCGCCACCGCTCACCCGACATCCTTAAACTATGGCTACACCTTC
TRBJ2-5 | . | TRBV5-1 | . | CASSLRGGNQETQYF | TGCGCCAGCAGCTTGAGGGGAGGCAACCAAGAGACCCAGTACTTC
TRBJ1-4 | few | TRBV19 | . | CASSIGQRNEKLFF | TGTGCCAGTAGTATCGGACAGCGTAATGAAAAACTGTTTTTT
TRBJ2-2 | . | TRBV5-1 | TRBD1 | CASSPGTGKVTGELFF | TGCGCCAGCAGCCCCGGGACAGGGAAGGTGACCGGGGAGCTGTTTTTT
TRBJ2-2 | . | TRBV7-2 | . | CASSRDLNTGELFF | TGTGCCAGCAGCCGTGACTTGAACACCGGGGAGCTGTTTTTT
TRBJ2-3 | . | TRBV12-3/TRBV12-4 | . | CASSRGTTDTQYF | TGTGCCAGCAGTCGAGGAACCACAGATACGCAGTATTTT
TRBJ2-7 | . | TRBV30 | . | CASPGEQILNSYEQYF | TGTGCCTCCCCAGGGGAACAAATTCTAAATAGCTACGAGCAGTACTTC
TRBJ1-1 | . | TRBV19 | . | CASSALSRGDTEAFF | TGTGCCAGTAGTGCCCTTAGTAGGGGTGACACTGAAGCTTTCTTT
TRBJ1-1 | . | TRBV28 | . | CASSFPNTEAFF | TGTGCCAGCAGTTTCCCAAACACTGAAGCTTTCTTT
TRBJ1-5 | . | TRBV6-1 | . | CASSEPLVGRRQPQHF | TGTGCCAGCAGTGAGCCCTTGGTGGGGAGGAGACAGCCCCAGCATTTT
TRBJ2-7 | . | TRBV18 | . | CASSPWGVFRYEQYF | TGTGCCAGCTCACCATGGGGAGTATTTCGATACGAGCAGTACTTC
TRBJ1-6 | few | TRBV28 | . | CASSFLKGGDSPLHF | TGTGCCAGCAGTTTTCTTAAGGGCGGGGATTCACCCCTCCACTTT
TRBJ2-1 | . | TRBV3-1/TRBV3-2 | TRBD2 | CASSQGLAGGSYNEQFF | TGTGCCAGCAGCCAGGGACTAGCGGGAGGCTCCTACAATGAGCAGTTCTTC
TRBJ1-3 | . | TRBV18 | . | CASSPPSVGDTIYF | TGTGCCAGCTCACCTCCATCTGTAGGGGACACCATATATTTT